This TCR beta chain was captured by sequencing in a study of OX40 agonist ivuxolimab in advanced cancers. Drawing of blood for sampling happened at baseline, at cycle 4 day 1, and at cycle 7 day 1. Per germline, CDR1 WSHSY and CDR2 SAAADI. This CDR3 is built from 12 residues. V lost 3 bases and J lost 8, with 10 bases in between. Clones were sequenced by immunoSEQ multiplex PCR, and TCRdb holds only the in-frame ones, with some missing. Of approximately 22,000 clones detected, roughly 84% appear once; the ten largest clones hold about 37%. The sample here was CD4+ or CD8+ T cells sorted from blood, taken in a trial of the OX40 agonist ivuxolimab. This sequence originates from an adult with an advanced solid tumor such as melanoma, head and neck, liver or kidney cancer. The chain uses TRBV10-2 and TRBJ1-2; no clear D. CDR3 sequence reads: CASSERVWGYTF. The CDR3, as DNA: TGCGCCAGCAGTGAAAGGGTTTGGGGCTACACCTTC.